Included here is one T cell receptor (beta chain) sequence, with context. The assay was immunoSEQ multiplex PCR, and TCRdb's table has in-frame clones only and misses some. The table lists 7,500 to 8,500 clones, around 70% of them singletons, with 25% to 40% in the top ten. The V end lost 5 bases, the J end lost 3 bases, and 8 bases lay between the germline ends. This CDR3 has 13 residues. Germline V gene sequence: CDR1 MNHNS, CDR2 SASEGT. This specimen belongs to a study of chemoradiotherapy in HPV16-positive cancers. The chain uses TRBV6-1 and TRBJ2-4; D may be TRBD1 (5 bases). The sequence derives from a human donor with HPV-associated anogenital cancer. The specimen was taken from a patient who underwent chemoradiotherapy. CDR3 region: CASSNQGKNIQYF. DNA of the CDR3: TGTGCCAGCAGTAATCAGGGCAAAAACATTCAGTACTTC.